The 30 T cell receptor beta chains listed next were all sequenced from one sample in a study of blood T cell repertoires in COVID-19. Clones were sequenced by immunoSEQ multiplex PCR, and TCRdb holds only the in-frame ones, with some missing. Of roughly 320,000 clones in the sample, 85% to 90% were seen once. The specimen sequenced was peripheral blood. These receptors originate from a woman in her 50s with COVID-19, enrolled during active disease.

The CDR3 region is CASSQVLTVPGRGYSMGYTF. The CDR3 region has the DNA TGTGCCAGCAGCCAAGTATTGACCGTACCTGGGAGGGGCTACTCTATGGGCTACACCTTC. The rearrangement links TRBV4-2 to TRBJ1-2, with D tentatively TRBD1 (5 bases). Germline CDR1 and CDR2: LGHNA and YNFKEQ. CDR3 length: 20 amino acids. V gave up 1 base and J gave up 8 bases, with 32 bases separating them.

The chain is built from TRBV3-1 (or the pseudogene TRBV3-2) and TRBJ1-1; TRBD1 aligns across 7 bases. The trim removed 4 bases at V and 4 bases at J, leaving 9 bases unmatched. Germline assignment: CDR1 LGHDT and CDR2 YNNKEL (reference sequence). The CDR3 consists of 15 residues. CDR3 amino acids: CASSLQGSRSTEAFF. Written as DNA, the CDR3 is TGTGCCAGCAGCCTACAGGGGTCCCGGAGCACTGAAGCTTTCTTT.

V gene TRBV7-2 combines with J gene TRBJ1-2; no clear D gene. This CDR3 spans 14 amino acids. CDR1 and CDR2 (germline): SGHTA, FQGNSA. Trimming took 6 bases from V and 0 from J, leaving 11 bases between them. The CDR3 is CASSFTESNYGYTF. The CDR3 coding sequence is TGTGCCAGCAGTTTTACAGAGTCTAACTATGGCTACACCTTC.

CDR3 in DNA: TGCAGCGTTTCCCCAGGGAACTATGGCTACACCTTC. Translating it yields CSVSPGNYGYTF. V gene TRBV29-1 combines with J gene TRBJ1-2; tentative D call: TRBD1 (5 bases). This CDR3 comprises 12 residues. Germline assignment: CDR1 SQVTM and CDR2 ANQGSEA. Trimming stripped 5 bases from V and 2 bases from J, with 9 bases between. The full variable domain, in which reference TRBV29-1 and TRBJ1-2 provide the parts outside the CDR3, is SAVISQKPSRDICQRGTSLTIQCQVDSQVTMMFWYRQQPGQSLTLIATANQGSEATYESGFVIDKFPISRPNLTFSTLTVSNMSPEDSSIYLCSVSPGNYGYTFGSGTRLTVV.

V is TRBV6-1 and J is TRBJ1-5, with D unclear. Per the germline V gene, CDR1 is MNHNS and CDR2 is SASEGT. This CDR3 spans 15 amino acids. V dropped 1 base and J dropped 4 bases, with 11 bases sitting between them. The DNA of the CDR3 is TGTGCCAGCAGTGAAGGCAGCCGGCGGAATCAGCCCCAGCATTTT. This encodes CASSEGSRRNQPQHF.

V is TRBV9 and J is TRBJ2-5; perhaps TRBD1 as D (5 bases). Germline CDR1 SGDLS, CDR2 YYNGEE. Trimming stripped 4 bases from V and 5 bases from J, with 18 bases between. The CDR3 runs to 15 residues. The DNA of the CDR3 is TGTGCCAGCAGCCCTGACCAGGGCATTGGGGAGACCCAGTACTTC. As protein: CASSPDQGIGETQYF.

This chain joins TRBV7-2 and TRBJ2-1; D uncertain. The CDR3 sequence is 18 residues long. Trimming removed 1 base from V and 2 bases from J, with 18 bases in between. Germline CDR1 is SGHTA and CDR2 is FQGNSA. In nucleotides, the CDR3 is TGTGCCAGCAGCTTAGAATTCTCGAGGATACGACCCTACAATGAGCAGTTCTTC. Amino acids: CASSLEFSRIRPYNEQFF. Together with reference TRBV7-2 and TRBJ2-1, the CDR3 gives the full variable domain: GAGVSQSPSNKVTEKGKDVELRCDPISGHTALYWYRQSLGQGLEFLIYFQGNSAPDKSGLPSDRFSAERTGGSVSTLTIQRTQQEDSAVYLCASSLEFSRIRPYNEQFFGPGTRLTVL.

This clone was seen more than once but under ten times. The rearrangement uses TRBV20-1 and TRBJ1-3; no clear D gene. V was pared by 5 bases and J by 2 bases, with 13 bases between. CDR3 length: 14 amino acids. Per germline, CDR1 DFQATT and CDR2 SNEGSKA (reference sequence). The DNA for the CDR3 is TGCAGTGCTGGTGAGGGAGGCACTGGAAACACCATATATTTT. It translates to CSAGEGGTGNTIYF.

The chain carries TRBV7-3 and TRBJ1-1; tentative D call: TRBD1 (5 bases). Looked up from germline, CDR1 is SGHTA and CDR2 is FQGTGA. The V gene lost 5 bases and the J gene lost 0 bases, with 13 bases spanning the gap. This CDR3 region has 15 residues. This CDR3 is CASSPSGGMNTEAFF. The DNA for the CDR3 is TGTGCCAGCAGCCCCTCGGGGGGTATGAACACTGAAGCTTTCTTT.

V is TRBV6-5 and J is TRBJ1-2, with D possibly matching TRBD1 (5 bases). The CDR3 loop spans 13 amino acids. V was trimmed by 3 bases and J by 3 bases, leaving 8 bases between them. Germline V CDR1 and CDR2: MNHEY, SVGAGI. CDR3 nucleotide sequence: TGTGCCAGCAGTTATTGGGGCGACTATGGCTACACCTTC. This encodes CASSYWGDYGYTF.

The V gene is TRBV19, the J gene TRBJ2-4, with D possibly matching TRBD2 (7 bases). CDR3 length: 14 residues. V was cut by 4 bases and J by 6 bases, with 13 bases left in between. From germline, CDR1 is LNHDA and CDR2 SQIVND (reference sequence). In nucleotides, the CDR3 is TGTGCCAGTAGTACCCGAAGGGGGGGAAACATTCAGTACTTC. It encodes CASSTRRGGNIQYF.

DNA for the CDR3: TGTGCCAGCAGCTTAGCTTCGCGGGGGAACACCGGGGAGCTGTTTTTT. Its protein is CASSLASRGNTGELFF. The chain carries TRBV7-2 and TRBJ2-2, with a tentative D call TRBD2 (6 bases). The CDR3 length is 16 residues. V shed 0 bases and J shed 1 base, with 9 bases lying between them. Per germline, CDR1 SGHTA and CDR2 FQGNSA.

Details on this clone: Germline is not matched at one junction end, which may reflect a read error. The chain joins TRBV7-7 to TRBJ2-2, with TRBD2 identical over 13 bases. Germline V gene sequence: CDR1 SSHAT, CDR2 FNYEAQ (reference sequence). The CDR3 is 16 amino acids. CDR3: CASSTRLAGGAGELFF. The CDR3 DNA follows: TGTGCTAGCAGCACTAGACTAGCGGGAGGAGCCGGGGAGCTGTTTTTT.

The V gene is TRBV18, the J gene TRBJ2-5, with D possibly TRBD2 on 5 matching bases. Germline V lookup: CDR1 KGHSH, CDR2 LQKENI. This CDR3 has 12 amino acids. The V end lost 3 bases, the J end lost 3 bases, and 5 bases lay between the germline ends. CDR3 sequence reads: CASSPGKETQYF. The CDR3, as DNA: TGTGCCAGCTCACCCGGGAAAGAGACCCAGTACTTC. The whole variable domain, filled in from reference TRBV18 and TRBJ2-5, reads NAGVMQNPRHLVRRRGQEARLRCSPMKGHSHVYWYRQLPEEGLKFMVYLQKENIIDESGMPKERFSAEFPKEGPSILRIQQVVRGDSAAYFCASSPGKETQYFGPGTRLLVL.

This chain uses TRBV29-1 with TRBJ2-3; 9 positions match TRBD2. There are 14 residues in the CDR3. Germline CDR1 SQVTM, CDR2 ANQGSEA. The J segment lost 2 bases and the V segment lost 8 bases, leaving 8 bases of the junction unmatched. The CDR3 bases are TGCAGCCCAGCCAGCGGGAGGACCACAGATACGCAGTATTTT. Residues: CSPASGRTTDTQYF.

This sequence joins TRBV5-4 and TRBJ2-3; 11 nucleotides line up with TRBD2. There are 17 residues in the CDR3. The trim removed 4 bases at V and 3 bases at J, leaving 10 bases unmatched. The germline CDR1 and CDR2 sequences are SGHNT and YYREEE (reference sequence). CDR3 coding DNA: TGTGCCAGCAGCCTCTCACTACTAGCGGGAGTAACAGATACGCAGTATTTT. Encoded protein: CASSLSLLAGVTDTQYF.

J is TRBJ2-1 and V is TRBV11-3; 9 positions agree with TRBD2. CDR3 length: 16 residues. After removal of 3 bases from V and 4 bases from J, the junction contained 7 bases not matched to a gene. Germline CDR1 reads SGHNT; CDR2 reads YENEEA. The CDR3 loop is CASSFGLAGPYNEQFF. CDR3 bases: TGTGCCAGCAGCTTCGGTCTAGCGGGACCTTACAATGAGCAGTTCTTC.

The chain recombines TRBV29-1 with TRBJ2-3; the match to TRBD1 covers 7 bases. With 6 bases clipped from V and 1 base from J, the junction kept 7 bases outside the gene matches. This CDR3 is built from 14 residues. Germline CDR1 reads SQVTM; CDR2 reads ANQGSEA. The DNA for the CDR3 is TGCAGCGTCGGCTTGGGACAGCGCACAGATACGCAGTATTTT. Translating gives CSVGLGQRTDTQYF.

The J gene is TRBJ2-7, the V gene TRBV24-1; TRBD2 agrees at 10 bases. The J segment lost 4 bases and the V segment lost 0 bases, leaving 2 bases of the junction unmatched. The germline CDR1 and CDR2 sequences are KGHDR and SFDVKD. This CDR3 has 15 residues. Here the CDR3 DNA reads TGTGCCACCAGTGATTTGGCTAGCGGGAGATACGAGCAGTACTTC. Translation: CATSDLASGRYEQYF.

The chain employs TRBV5-1 and TRBJ1-2; the match to TRBD1 covers 7 bases. The V and J ends lost 1 base and 7 bases, in that order; junction bases with no gene match: 13. The CDR3 covers 16 residues. Germline V gives CDR1 SGHRS, CDR2 YFSETQ. The CDR3 loop reads CASSLISSRGRPGYTF. CDR3 DNA sequence: TGCGCCAGCAGCTTGATCTCCTCGAGGGGGCGGCCTGGCTACACCTTC.

This chain connects TRBV7-6 to TRBJ1-2, with 7 bases fitting TRBD1. V shed 0 bases and J 2 bases; nucleotides not matched to a gene: 9. Germline-derived CDR1 and CDR2 are SGHVS and FNYEAQ. The CDR3 totals 17 residues. The CDR3 nucleotides are TGTGCCAGCAGCTTAGCGCCTCGGACAGGAGCAAACTATGGCTACACCTTC. Translation gives CASSLAPRTGANYGYTF.

The genes are TRBV5-4 and TRBJ2-5, with 7 bases that match TRBD2. V was pared by 4 bases and J by 3 bases, with 15 bases of the junction left unmatched. In germline, CDR1 is SGHNT, CDR2 YYREEE (reference sequence). The CDR3 sequence is 17 residues long. The CDR3 DNA sequence: TGTGCCAGCAGCCCCGCTGGGGGGGGAATCCTGGAAGAGACCCAGTACTTC. Its protein is CASSPAGGGILEETQYF.

This clone is medium-sized. CDR3 region: CASSSGGGADTQYF. The DNA of the CDR3 is TGTGCCAGCAGTTCTGGAGGGGGGGCAGATACGCAGTATTTT. The chain combines TRBV6-5 with TRBJ2-3, with a possible D match to TRBD2 (7 bases). Germline CDR1 MNHEY, CDR2 SVGAGI. The CDR3 has 14 amino acids. V was shortened by 4 bases and J by 4 bases, with 12 bases between the two germline ends.

The chain recombines TRBV27 with TRBJ1-5; D uncertain. The V end was cut by 3 bases, the J end by 0 bases, with 9 bases between. The length of the CDR3 is 15 residues. The V gene's germline CDR1 is MNHEY and CDR2 SMNVEV (reference sequence). The CDR3 coding sequence is TGTGCCAGCAGTTTGATACAAAGTAGCAATCAGCCCCAGCATTTT. It encodes CASSLIQSSNQPQHF.

The chain is built from TRBV4-2 and TRBJ1-3; no clear D gene. Trimming removed 0 bases at V and 0 bases at J, with 6 bases between. Per germline, CDR1 LGHNA and CDR2 YNFKEQ. CDR3 length: 15 residues. The CDR3 is CASSQEHYSGNTIYF. The CDR3 DNA sequence: TGTGCCAGCAGCCAAGAACACTACTCTGGAAACACCATATATTTT.

The chain links TRBV2 to TRBJ2-5; D ambiguous. Germline loops: CDR1 SNHLY, CDR2 FYNNEI. The CDR3 has 11 amino acids. Trimming removed 5 bases from V and 2 bases from J, with 3 bases in between. The CDR3 sequence is CASSPQETQYF. The CDR3 DNA reads TGTGCCAGCAGTCCTCAAGAGACCCAGTACTTC.

This rearrangement joins TRBV6-2 or TRBV6-3 to TRBJ2-7; TRBD1 agrees at 7 bases. The germline gives CDR1 MNHEY, CDR2 SVGEGT. The length of the CDR3 is 14 residues. V gave up 1 base and J gave up 2 bases; unmatched junction bases: 2. The CDR3 loop is CASSYWDRTYEQYF. CDR3 DNA: TGTGCCAGCAGTTACTGGGACAGAACCTACGAGCAGTACTTC.

V gene TRBV6-2 or TRBV6-3 combines with J gene TRBJ1-1; a weak D match, TRBD1 (5 bases). The CDR3 spans 13 residues. Trimming stripped 5 bases from V and 2 bases from J, with 9 bases between. Looked up from germline, CDR1 is MNHEY and CDR2 is SVGEGT. The CDR3 protein is CASSRQSNTEAFF. DNA of the CDR3: TGTGCCAGCAGTCGACAGAGTAACACTGAAGCTTTCTTT.

In its sample, this clone was seen many times. Other DNA sequences in the same sample also yield this CDR3. The chain uses TRBV19 and TRBJ2-3; D not certain. The CDR3 totals 12 residues. CDR1 is LNHDA and CDR2 is SQIVND in the germline V gene (reference sequence). Trimming shortened V by 6 bases and J by 2 bases, and 6 bases separated the two germline ends. For the CDR3, the DNA is TGTGCCAGTAGACCAGACACAGATACGCAGTATTTT. It is translated as CASRPDTDTQYF.

J is TRBJ1-2 and V is TRBV5-1; perhaps TRBD1 as D (6 bases). The germline gives CDR1 SGHRS, CDR2 YFSETQ. The CDR3 has 16 residues. V lost 0 bases to trimming and J lost 4 bases, with 16 bases between them. The CDR3 is CASSLVLLGQGYGYTF. CDR3 sequence (DNA): TGCGCCAGCAGCTTGGTTTTGTTGGGACAAGGCTATGGCTACACCTTC. The full variable domain, its missing parts supplied by reference TRBV5-1 and TRBJ1-2, is KAGVTQTPRYLIKTRGQQVTLSCSPISGHRSVSWYQQTPGQGLQFLFEYFSETQRNKGNFPGRFSGRQFSNSRSEMNVSTLELGDSALYLCASSLVLLGQGYGYTFGSGTRLTVV.